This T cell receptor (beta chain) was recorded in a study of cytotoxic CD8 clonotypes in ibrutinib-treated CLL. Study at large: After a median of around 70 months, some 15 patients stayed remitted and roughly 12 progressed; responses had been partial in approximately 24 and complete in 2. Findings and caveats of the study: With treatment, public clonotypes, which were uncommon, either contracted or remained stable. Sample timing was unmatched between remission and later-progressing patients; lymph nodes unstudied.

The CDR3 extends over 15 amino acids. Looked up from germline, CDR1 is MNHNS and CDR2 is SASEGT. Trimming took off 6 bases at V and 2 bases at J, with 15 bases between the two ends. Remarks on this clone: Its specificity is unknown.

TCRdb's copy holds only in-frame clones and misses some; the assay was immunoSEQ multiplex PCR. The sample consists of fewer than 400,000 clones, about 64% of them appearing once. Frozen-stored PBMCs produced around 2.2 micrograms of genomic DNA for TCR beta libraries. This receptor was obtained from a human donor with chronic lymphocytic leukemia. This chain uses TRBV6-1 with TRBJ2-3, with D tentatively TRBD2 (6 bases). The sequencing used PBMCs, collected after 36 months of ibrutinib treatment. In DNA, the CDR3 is TGTGCCAGCAGGACTAGACCACCACACACAGATACGCAGTATTTT. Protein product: CASRTRPPHTDTQYF.